These 28 T cell receptor beta chains share one sample of origin, sequenced in a study of cytomegalovirus exposure and HLA in healthy donors. The study ran its PCR with 60 Vbeta and 13 Jbeta primers. TCRdb's copy holds only in-frame clones and misses some; the assay was immunoSEQ multiplex PCR. Here the sample spans about 94,000 clones, nearly 80% being singletons. Source material: PBMCs. These receptors came from a woman aged 40 to 50 in good health and CMV-seronegative.

The CDR3 nucleotides are TGTGCCAGCAGTTTAGGCAGTTACTCCTACGAGCAGTACTTC. Protein product: CASSLGSYSYEQYF. The chain carries TRBV28 and TRBJ2-7, with D uncertain. Between the trimmed V and J ends, which lost 2 bases and 0 bases, there was a span of 8 bases. Germline loops: CDR1 MDHEN, CDR2 SYDVKM. This CDR3 comprises 14 residues.

This chain uses TRBV19 with TRBJ1-2, with D maybe TRBD1 (5 bases). The CDR3 is 18 residues long. Trimming left V 2 bases short and J 3 bases short, with 22 bases between. The germline gives CDR1 LNHDA, CDR2 SQIVND (reference sequence). DNA for the CDR3: TGTGCCAGTAGTATAAGCGGGGCAGCTCAGATTCGGGACTATGGCTACACCTTC. Its protein is CASSISGAAQIRDYGYTF.

This chain connects TRBV9 to TRBJ2-7; 9 bases map to TRBD2. Germline assignment: CDR1 SGDLS and CDR2 YYNGEE. The length of the CDR3 is 15 residues. V trimming: 0 bases; J trimming: 2 bases; junction bases outside the gene matches: 3. The CDR3 loop reads CASSVGSGGTYEQYF. In nucleotides, the CDR3 is TGTGCCAGCAGCGTAGGTAGCGGGGGAACCTACGAGCAGTACTTC.

This sequence joins TRBV28 and TRBJ1-6; possible D gene TRBD1, 6 bases. Deletions cut 7 bases from V and 5 bases from J, with 9 bases between. CDR1 is MDHEN and CDR2 is SYDVKM in the germline V gene. This CDR3 is 13 amino acids long. The CDR3 loop reads CASKDSDNSPLHF. DNA for the CDR3: TGTGCCAGCAAGGACAGCGATAATTCACCCCTCCACTTT.

V is TRBV30 and J is TRBJ2-1; D call uncertain. The CDR3 contains 11 residues. Germline V gene data show CDR1 as GTSNPN and CDR2 as SVGIG (reference sequence). V was shortened by 1 base and J by 9 bases, with 7 bases between the two germline ends. CDR3: CAWSDYSEQFF. CDR3 coding DNA: TGTGCCTGGAGTGACTATAGTGAGCAGTTCTTC.

The V call is TRBV7-6, the J call TRBJ2-1; TRBD1 aligns across 8 bases. The length of the CDR3 is 14 residues. The ends lost 3 bases at V and 4 bases at J; junction bases unmatched: 2. Germline lookup yields CDR1 SGHVS and CDR2 FNYEAQ. The DNA for the CDR3 is TGTGCCAGCAGCTTTCAGGGGGCGTACAATGAGCAGTTCTTC. Translated: CASSFQGAYNEQFF.

The chain couples TRBV9 to TRBJ2-7, with a weak D call TRBD2 (7 bases). The ends were cut back, 3 bases at V and 4 bases at J, with 14 bases in the middle. Germline-derived CDR1 and CDR2 are SGDLS and YYNGEE. This CDR3 spans 14 amino acids. The CDR3 sequence: CASSADGGLYEQYF. The CDR3 coding sequence is TGTGCCAGCAGCGCCGACGGGGGGCTGTACGAGCAGTACTTC.

The rearrangement links TRBV30 to TRBJ1-5, with 8 positions matching TRBD1. The V and J ends lost 3 bases and 4 bases, in that order; junction bases with no gene match: 11. The germline V gene encodes CDR1 GTSNPN and CDR2 SVGIG (reference sequence). This CDR3 has 16 residues. The CDR3 protein is CAWRRRGQGANQPQHF. In DNA, the CDR3 is TGTGCCTGGAGACGCCGTGGGCAGGGGGCAAATCAGCCCCAGCATTTT. Filled out from reference TRBV30 and TRBJ1-5, the complete variable domain reads SQTIHQWPATLVQPVGSPLSLECTVEGTSNPNLYWYRQAAGRGLQLLFYSVGIGQISSEVPQNLSASRPQDRQFILSSKKLLLSDSGFYLCAWRRRGQGANQPQHFGDGTRLSIL.

In nucleotides, the CDR3 is TGTGCCAGCAGCGCGGTTGGGGGAGGGGATACGCAGTATTTT. As protein: CASSAVGGGDTQYF. The V and J genes are TRBV7-3 and TRBJ2-3; 7 positions agree with TRBD2. With V trimmed by 5 bases and J by 6 bases, 8 bases remained unmatched. The CDR3 spans 14 residues. Germline assignment: CDR1 SGHTA and CDR2 FQGTGA.

This chain joins TRBV7-6 and TRBJ2-3, with 10 nucleotides matching TRBD1. From germline, CDR1 is SGHVS and CDR2 FNYEAQ. The V gene end was trimmed by 6 bases and the J gene end by 2 bases; junction bases not matched to a gene: 17. This CDR3 region has 19 residues. The DNA for the CDR3 is TGTGCCAGCAGTTCGGGACAGGGGCCCCTAGGGGCGTTCACAGATACGCAGTATTTT. Its protein product is CASSSGQGPLGAFTDTQYF.

The V call is TRBV28, the J call TRBJ1-5, with TRBD1 matching 7 bases. Trimming took 2 bases from V and 5 from J; bases not matched to a gene: 3. CDR1 and CDR2 from the germline V gene are MDHEN and SYDVKM. This CDR3 region has 14 residues. Here the CDR3 reads CASSLAGGHQPQHF. CDR3 in DNA: TGTGCCAGCAGTTTAGCAGGGGGTCATCAGCCCCAGCATTTT. Filled out from reference TRBV28 and TRBJ1-5, the complete variable domain reads DVKVTQSSRYLVKRTGEKVFLECVQDMDHENMFWYRQDPGLGLRLIYFSYDVKMKEKGDIPEGYSVSREKKERFSLILESASTNQTSMYLCASSLAGGHQPQHFGDGTRLSIL.

The V call is TRBV2, the J call TRBJ1-2; tentatively, D is TRBD1 (6 bases). CDR1 is SNHLY, CDR2 FYNNEI, per germline. The CDR3 is made up of 12 amino acids. The germline V and J ends were trimmed by 7 bases and 3 bases, with 9 bases remaining between them. In DNA, the CDR3 is TGTGCCAGCAATCGACAGGACTATGGCTACACCTTC. Translation gives CASNRQDYGYTF.

The chain combines TRBV28 with TRBJ1-1; no clear D. The CDR3 sequence is 12 residues long. Germline assignment: CDR1 MDHEN and CDR2 SYDVKM. The V and J ends lost 4 bases and 0 bases respectively, with 3 bases between them. This chain's CDR3 is CASSSMNTEAFF. CDR3 nucleotide sequence: TGTGCCAGCAGTTCCATGAACACTGAAGCTTTCTTT.

V usage is TRBV5-1 and J usage is TRBJ2-3; D is perhaps TRBD2 (6 bases). V was shortened by 6 bases and J by 5 bases, with 16 bases between the two germline ends. This CDR3 has 14 residues. The germline gives CDR1 SGHRS, CDR2 YFSETQ. CDR3 protein: CASTQSQEGDTQYF. The CDR3 region has the DNA TGCGCCAGCACCCAGAGCCAGGAGGGAGATACGCAGTATTTT.

V and J are TRBV6-5 and TRBJ2-3, with TRBD2 matching 12 bases. The CDR3 contains 15 residues. The germline gives CDR1 MNHEY, CDR2 SVGAGI. V shed 5 bases, J shed 5 bases, and the junction held 5 bases outside the gene matches. The CDR3 sequence is CASSRTSGGIDTQYF. The CDR3 DNA is TGTGCCAGCAGTCGAACTAGCGGGGGGATAGATACGCAGTATTTT.

The chain has TRBV4-3 and TRBJ1-2, with unresolved D. The CDR3 has 14 amino acids. Looked up from germline, CDR1 is LGHNA and CDR2 is YSLEER. Deletions cut 0 bases from V and 5 bases from J, with 10 bases between. In DNA, the CDR3 is TGCGCCAGCAGCCAAGAAAACGGAGGGTATGGCTACACCTTC. Translating gives CASSQENGGYGYTF.

V and J are TRBV2 and TRBJ1-5; D may be TRBD1 (6 bases). The CDR3 is 11 amino acids. The germline gives CDR1 SNHLY, CDR2 FYNNEI. Deletions cut 6 bases from V and 9 bases from J, with 9 bases between. The CDR3 protein is CASRIRGPQHF. In nucleotides, the CDR3 is TGTGCCAGCAGAATCAGGGGGCCCCAGCATTTT.

The chain carries TRBV5-8 and TRBJ2-3, with no clear D. This CDR3 region has 15 residues. From germline, CDR1 is SGHTS and CDR2 YDEGEE. With 1 base removed from V and 2 bases from J, the gap between germline ends came to 11 bases. DNA of the CDR3: TGTGCCAGCAGCTTGAGTGGCCGTTACACAGATACGCAGTATTTT. Its protein is CASSLSGRYTDTQYF. The full variable domain, its missing parts supplied by reference TRBV5-8 and TRBJ2-3, is EAGVTQSPTHLIKTRGQQATLRCSPISGHTSVYWYQQALGLGLQFLLWYDEGEERNRGNFPPRFSGRQFPNYSSELNVNALELEDSALYLCASSLSGRYTDTQYFGPGTRLTVL.

The CDR3 region has the DNA TGTGCCAGCACTCTCCCGGGCCTATCCGGGGACCAAGAGACCCAGTACTTC. Protein sequence: CASTLPGLSGDQETQYF. The chain combines TRBV2 with TRBJ2-5; D might be TRBD2 (5 bases). CDR3 size: 17 residues. CDR1 is SNHLY, CDR2 FYNNEI, per germline. V was clipped by 7 bases and J by 0 bases, with 21 bases between them. Complete variable domain (other parts from reference TRBV2 and TRBJ2-5): EPEVTQTPSHQVTQMGQEVILRCVPISNHLYFYWYRQILGQKVEFLVSFYNNEISEKSEIFDDQFSVERPDGSNFTLKIRSTKLEDSAMYFCASTLPGLSGDQETQYFGPGTRLLVL.

The chain uses TRBV6-1 and TRBJ2-5; tentatively, D is TRBD1 (5 bases). The J call may be faulty, since TRBJ2-7 better matches the DNA end. CDR1 MNHNS and CDR2 SASEGT come from the germline V gene. The CDR3 is made up of 14 amino acids. CDR3 protein: CASSQLWGNYEQYF. In DNA, the CDR3 is TGTGCCAGCAGCCAACTTTGGGGCAACTACGAGCAGTACTTC.

V usage is TRBV7-9 and J usage is TRBJ1-6; 7 bases fit TRBD1. The CDR3 is 16 residues long. Germline trimming cut 7 bases from V and 8 bases from J; bases unmatched to any gene: 14. Germline V gene sequence: CDR1 SEHNR, CDR2 FQNEAQ (reference sequence). CDR3 DNA sequence: TGTGCCAGCAACCCCGTAATGGGGACAGCCGATTCACCCCTCCACTTT. This translates into CASNPVMGTADSPLHF.

The chain is built from TRBV7-2 and TRBJ1-2; TRBD1 aligns across 7 bases. Germline-derived CDR1 and CDR2 are SGHTA and FQGNSA. The junction had 9 bases not matched to a gene; V was cut back by 4 bases and J by 4 bases. CDR3 length: 15 amino acids. CDR3 sequence: CASSSRRGQTYGYTF. CDR3 coding DNA: TGTGCCAGCAGCTCTAGGCGGGGACAGACCTATGGCTACACCTTC. Combining the CDR3 with reference TRBV7-2 and TRBJ1-2 gives the whole variable domain GAGVSQSPSNKVTEKGKDVELRCDPISGHTALYWYRQSLGQGLEFLIYFQGNSAPDKSGLPSDRFSAERTGGSVSTLTIQRTQQEDSAVYLCASSSRRGQTYGYTFGSGTRLTVV.

The rearrangement joins TRBV6-6 to TRBJ1-4; D is unclear. V lost 1 base to trimming and J lost 3 bases, with 12 bases between them. CDR1 is MNHNY, CDR2 SVGAGI, per germline (reference sequence). The CDR3 length is 16 residues. CDR3 sequence: CASSYYAGRANEKLFF. CDR3 sequence (DNA): TGTGCCAGCAGTTACTATGCGGGAAGGGCTAATGAAAAACTGTTTTTT.

The chain links TRBV7-2 to TRBJ2-7, with TRBD2 matching over 8 bases. The germline V gene has CDR1 SGHTA and CDR2 FQGNSA. This CDR3 region has 14 residues. V lost 8 bases to trimming and J lost 3 bases; unmatched junction nucleotides: 9. Here the CDR3 reads CASSISGDLYEQYF. The CDR3, as DNA: TGTGCCAGCTCCATTAGCGGGGATCTCTACGAGCAGTACTTC.

This rearrangement joins TRBV15 to TRBJ2-2; 14 bases map to TRBD2. CDR3 length: 17 amino acids. Trimming removed 8 bases from V and 0 bases from J; junction bases left unmatched: 5. CDR1 is LNHNV and CDR2 is YYDKDF in the germline V gene (reference sequence). CDR3 loop: CATSRTSGGSNTGELFF. Here the CDR3 DNA reads TGTGCCACCTCCAGGACTAGCGGGGGGTCGAACACCGGGGAGCTGTTTTTT.

The chain uses TRBV27 and TRBJ1-6, with D tentatively TRBD1 (5 bases). There are 15 residues in the CDR3. Germline assignment: CDR1 MNHEY and CDR2 SMNVEV (reference sequence). V lost 1 base, J lost 6 bases, and 10 bases lay in between. DNA of the CDR3: TGTGCCAGCAGTTTATTAAGTCAGGGTAATTCACCCCTCCACTTT. It encodes CASSLLSQGNSPLHF.

The J gene is TRBJ1-6, the V gene TRBV5-1, with D perhaps matching TRBD1 (6 bases). The ends were cut back, 4 bases at V and 7 bases at J, with 12 bases in the middle. This CDR3 is built from 14 residues. In germline, CDR1 is SGHRS, CDR2 YFSETQ. CDR3 amino acids: CASSPDSQNSPLHF. CDR3 nucleotide sequence: TGCGCCAGCAGCCCGGACAGCCAGAATTCACCCCTCCACTTT.

The gene calls are TRBV6-1 and TRBJ2-7; 7 positions agree with TRBD2. Germline V gene sequence: CDR1 MNHNS, CDR2 SASEGT. The trim removed 4 bases at V and 4 bases at J, leaving 7 bases unmatched. The CDR3 is 14 amino acids. In DNA, the CDR3 is TGTGCCAGCAGTGGTCTGGGGGGGATGTACGAGCAGTACTTC. Protein product: CASSGLGGMYEQYF.